This T cell receptor (beta chain) was sequenced in a study of control samples from healthy donors and cancer patients. V was trimmed by 0 bases and J by 4 bases, leaving 3 bases between them. The CDR3 consists of 12 residues. TCRdb's table, derived via immunoSEQ multiplex PCR, lists solely in-frame clones and lacks some. The repertoire holds tens of thousands of clones, with more than 70% as singletons. The receptor was isolated from a man aged 50 or older in good health. Material for sequencing was blood. The V gene is TRBV12-3 or TRBV12-4, the J gene TRBJ1-1; D is uncertain. The CDR3 loop reads CASSLAITEAFF. CDR3 nucleotide sequence: TGTGCCAGCAGTTTAGCTATCACTGAAGCTTTCTTT.